Listed below are T cell receptor beta chains from one sample, sequenced in a study of beta chain features in type 1 diabetes. The data were produced by immunoSEQ multiplex PCR, yet TCRdb's version contains in-frame clones alone and is incomplete. The sample carries roughly 170,000 clones, 10% to 15% recorded once. The sample consisted of central memory CD4+ T cells from blood. The source of these receptors is a woman between 18 and 29 years old in good health. Each CDR3 is given with its conserved first and last residue. The D gene is left open where the match is weak. Some rows mark clone size as missing; the rest say once, few, many or name a class of expanded clone.

cdr3_nt cdr3_aa v_call clone_size j_call d_call
TGCACCAGCAGCCGAGGGCCCCTAGCGGGAGTCACAGATACGCAGTATTTT CTSSRGPLAGVTDTQYF TRBV1 few TRBJ2-3 NA
TGTGCCAGTAGTCCCTGGCGGGAGGACAATGAGCAGTTCTTC CASSPWREDNEQFF TRBV19 NA TRBJ2-1 TRBD2
TGTGCCAGCAGGGGACAGCATAGCAATCAGCCCCAGCATTTT CASRGQHSNQPQHF TRBV2 NA TRBJ1-5 TRBD1
TGTGCCAGCGAGGGACAGGGGAACGCGGAAAACATTCAGTACTTC CASEGQGNAENIQYF TRBV7-2 few TRBJ2-4 TRBD1
TGTGCCAGCACTTTTAGGTCCCGGGAAGAGACCCAGTACTTC CASTFRSREETQYF TRBV6-5 few TRBJ2-5 NA
TGTGCCAGCAGCGCCGACAGGGCGGGGTACAATGAGCAGTTCTTC CASSADRAGYNEQFF TRBV9 NA TRBJ2-1 NA
TGCAGCGCGCGGGGAGTAGCGTACAATGAGCAGTTCTTC CSARGVAYNEQFF TRBV29-1 NA TRBJ2-1 NA
TGCAGTGCCGGTAGCGGGGGTGAGCAGTTCTTC CSAGSGGEQFF TRBV20-1 few TRBJ2-1 TRBD2
TGTGCCAGCACCCTGACAGGGCGGGAGACCCAGTACTTC CASTLTGRETQYF TRBV6-1 few TRBJ2-5 TRBD1
TGTGCCAGCAGCTTGACCGGGGTATCGAACACCGGGGAGCTGTTTTTT CASSLTGVSNTGELFF TRBV5-6 NA TRBJ2-2 NA
TGTGCCAGCAGTGCGACAGGGCGGGCAGATACGCAGTATTTT CASSATGRADTQYF TRBV6-6 NA TRBJ2-3 TRBD1
TGTGCCAGCAGTGTCCCTCTGGAATGGACTAGCGCCTTAAAGAACACCGGGGAGCTGTTTTTT CASSVPLEWTSALKNTGELFF TRBV2 few TRBJ2-2 TRBD2
TGCAGTGCGAGATCCGACAATGAGCAGTTCTTC CSARSDNEQFF TRBV20-1 NA TRBJ2-1 NA
TGTGCCAGCAGCTTATACAGGGGTTCTCCCACAGATACGCAGTATTTT CASSLYRGSPTDTQYF TRBV7-2 NA TRBJ2-3 TRBD1
TGCAGCGTTGCGAGGACTACCTCCTACGAGCAGTACTTC CSVARTTSYEQYF TRBV29-1 NA TRBJ2-7 NA
TGTGCCAGCTCCCTGCGATTAGCGGGAGATTTTTACGAGCAGTACTTC CASSLRLAGDFYEQYF TRBV18 NA TRBJ2-7 TRBD2
TGTGCCTGGAGTATCAGCTACGAGCAGTACTTC CAWSISYEQYF TRBV30 NA TRBJ2-7 NA
TGTGCCAGCAGTTTCGGGGTCCTTAGCAATCAGCCCCAGCATTTT CASSFGVLSNQPQHF TRBV27 few TRBJ1-5 NA
TGTGCCAGCCACGAGACAGGGGGCTACAATGAGCAGTTCTTC CASHETGGYNEQFF TRBV6-1 NA TRBJ2-1 TRBD1
TGCGCCAGCAGCTGGAACAGGGGGCGGGCAATGAACACTGAAGCTTTCTTT CASSWNRGRAMNTEAFF TRBV5-1 NA TRBJ1-1 TRBD1
TGTGCCAGCAGCGTAGATCCAGCGGGCTACGAGCAGTACTTC CASSVDPAGYEQYF TRBV9 NA TRBJ2-7 NA
TGTGCCAGCAGCGAATCGCTAGCGGGAGCGGGAGGGGCCAACGTCCTGACTTTC CASSESLAGAGGANVLTF TRBV9 NA TRBJ2-6 TRBD2
TGCGCCAGCAACTATACAGGACAGGGGGCTGGTGGTTGGGAAAAACTGTTTTTT CASNYTGQGAGGWEKLFF TRBV5-1 few TRBJ1-4 TRBD1
TGCGCCAGCAGCGAAGGACAGGTTGGGAAGCAGCCCCAGCATTTT CASSEGQVGKQPQHF TRBV5-1 NA TRBJ1-5 TRBD1
TGCGCCAGCAGCCAAGGCGGGAGAAGCTACAATGAGCAGTTCTTC CASSQGGRSYNEQFF TRBV4-1 few TRBJ2-1 TRBD2
TGCGCCAGCAGCTTGTATCCTTTCCCGGGACAGTACAATGAGCAGTTCTTC CASSLYPFPGQYNEQFF TRBV5-1 few TRBJ2-1 TRBD1
TGTGCCAGCAGTGAAGTTCGGACAGGGAAGACTGAAGCTTTCTTT CASSEVRTGKTEAFF TRBV2 NA TRBJ1-1 TRBD1
TGCGCCGCCGGGCACAGGTCCAATCAGCCCCAGCATTTT CAAGHRSNQPQHF TRBV23-1 few TRBJ1-5 NA
TGTGCCATCTCAGGGGAGAGCCTAAACATTCAGTACTTC CAISGESLNIQYF TRBV10-3 NA TRBJ2-4 NA
TGCAGCTTAAGGGCACGGGGGAATGAGCAGTTCTTC CSLRARGNEQFF TRBV29-1 few TRBJ2-1 NA
TGTGCCAGCAGTTTGGGGTTGCCTAGCGGGAATGAGCAGTTCTTC CASSLGLPSGNEQFF TRBV28 few TRBJ2-1 TRBD2
TGTGCCAGCAGCGTAGCCCCGGGGTTTGAAGCTTTCTTT CASSVAPGFEAFF TRBV9 NA TRBJ1-1 NA
TGTGCCAGTAGTATGGGGCGACTAGTATATATCGGGGAGCTGTTTTTT CASSMGRLVYIGELFF TRBV19 NA TRBJ2-2 NA
TGTGCCTCCAAACCAGACTACTATGGCTACACCTTC CASKPDYYGYTF TRBV2 few TRBJ1-2 NA
TGTGCTAGCAGCTTAGAAGTTACCTCCGCGGCCAGGGGGTTTTATGGCTACACCTTC CASSLEVTSAARGFYGYTF TRBV7-7 few TRBJ1-2 TRBD1
TGTGCCAGCAGCCCTGGGGCCTCTGGAAACACCATATATTTT CASSPGASGNTIYF TRBV7-8 once TRBJ1-3 NA
TGTGCCAGCAGCTACGGACTAGCGGACCAAGAGACCCAGTACTTC CASSYGLADQETQYF TRBV7-2 few TRBJ2-5 TRBD2
TGTGCCAGCAGAGTTATCGACAGAACCTACACCTTC CASRVIDRTYTF TRBV2 few TRBJ1-2 NA
TGCAGTGCTCCGAGGGCAGATACGCAGTATTTT CSAPRADTQYF TRBV20-1 few TRBJ2-3 NA
TGCGCCAGCAGCGGAAGACGAACCGGGACAGACAATGAGCAGTTCTTC CASSGRRTGTDNEQFF TRBV5-1 NA TRBJ2-1 TRBD1
TGTGCCAGCAGTTACGGGGGGGCCGGTCAGCCCCAGCATTTT CASSYGGAGQPQHF TRBV6-6 NA TRBJ1-5 NA
TGTGCCAGCAGCGTAGATGACGGGAGCTTCTACAATGAGCAGTTCTTC CASSVDDGSFYNEQFF TRBV9 few TRBJ2-1 NA
TGTGCCACCAGCAGAATCGGACAGGTCAATCAGCCCCAGCATTTT CATSRIGQVNQPQHF TRBV15 few TRBJ1-5 TRBD1
TGCGCCAGCAGCGCTCAACAGGGAAATCAGCCCCAGCATTTT CASSAQQGNQPQHF TRBV4-1 NA TRBJ1-5 NA
TGTGCCAGCAGCCAGGGCAGGGTGGATAGTGGCTACACCTTC CASSQGRVDSGYTF TRBV14 NA TRBJ1-2 NA
TGTGCCAGCAGCTTGGGATTGACGGGAACGACCCAGTACTTC CASSLGLTGTTQYF TRBV5-4 few TRBJ2-5 NA
TGTGCCTGGAGTAACCAGGGGGGCTATGGCTACACCTTC CAWSNQGGYGYTF TRBV30 few TRBJ1-2 TRBD1
TGTGCCAGCAGCCTTAGCGGAAAGAACAATGAGCAGTTCTTC CASSLSGKNNEQFF TRBV9 few TRBJ2-1 NA
TGTGCCTGGAATCCTAACGGAGGCACCGGGGAGCTGTTTTTT CAWNPNGGTGELFF TRBV30 NA TRBJ2-2 NA